Below, 6 T cell receptor beta chains from the same sample are listed, as sequenced in a study of immune evolution from preneoplasia to lung adenocarcinoma. Sequenced by immunoSEQ multiplex PCR; TCRdb stores in-frame clones only, minus some. Here the sample spans some 3,200 clones, around 82% being singletons. The sequenced sample was FFPE adjacent normal lung tissue. The receptors shown here come from a person aged 70 to 79 with lung adenocarcinoma.

The rearrangement uses TRBV6-1 and TRBJ1-5, with 8 bases matching TRBD1. Germline-derived CDR1 and CDR2 are MNHNS and SASEGT. CDR3 length: 13 residues. V was pared by 4 bases and J by 5 bases, with 1 base of the junction left unmatched. CDR3 nucleotides: TGTGCCAGCAGTGGACAGGGGTATCAGCCCCAGCATTTT. Its translation is CASSGQGYQPQHF.

The rearrangement links TRBV5-1 to TRBJ1-4; 7 nucleotides align to TRBD1. Germline CDR1 is SGHRS and CDR2 is YFSETQ. The trim removed 1 base at V and 8 bases at J, leaving 5 bases unmatched. This CDR3 contains 14 residues. CDR3 nucleotide sequence: TGCGCCAGCAGCTTGAAAGGACAGGACGAAAAACTGTTTTTT. This encodes CASSLKGQDEKLFF.

The chain links TRBV18 to TRBJ2-7; 8 nucleotides line up with TRBD1. The germline V gene encodes CDR1 KGHSH and CDR2 LQKENI. This CDR3 has 16 amino acids. J was trimmed by 0 bases and V by 1 base; bases with no gene match: 5. The CDR3 sequence is CASSPLPGQGSYEQYF. The CDR3 region has the DNA TGTGCCAGCTCACCACTTCCCGGACAGGGCTCCTACGAGCAGTACTTC.

The chain is built from TRBV7-6 and TRBJ2-7; TRBD2 matches at 9 bases. V shed 4 bases, J shed 9 bases, and the junction held 13 bases outside the gene matches. CDR1 and CDR2 from the germline V gene are SGHVS and FNYEAQ. The CDR3 has 15 residues. Here the CDR3 reads CASSSQAGGQPRQYF. The CDR3 DNA reads as TGTGCCAGCAGCTCACAAGCGGGGGGACAGCCTAGGCAGTACTTC.

This chain joins TRBV28 and TRBJ2-5, with 7 bases fitting TRBD1. Losses at the gene ends were 6 bases for V and 1 base for J; bases not matched to a gene: 5. The germline gives CDR1 MDHEN, CDR2 SYDVKM. The CDR3 covers 14 residues. CDR3 bases: TGTGCCAGCAGCGACCCAGGGGGCCAAGAGACCCAGTACTTC. Translated: CASSDPGGQETQYF.

Of note for this clone: This same CDR3 is encoded by further DNA sequences in the sample. The V call is TRBV15, the J call TRBJ1-6; tentatively, D is TRBD1 (5 bases). Looked up from germline, CDR1 is LNHNV and CDR2 is YYDKDF (reference sequence). V lost 9 bases to trimming and J lost 8 bases, with 14 bases between them. The CDR3 extends over 13 amino acids. CDR3 sequence reads: CATQGELDSPLHF. Here the CDR3 DNA reads TGTGCCACTCAGGGTGAGCTGGATTCACCCCTCCACTTT.